The 3 T cell receptor beta chains below were found in one sample sequenced in a study of PD-1 blockade in mismatch repair-deficient tumors. Clones were sequenced by immunoSEQ multiplex PCR, and TCRdb holds only the in-frame ones, with some missing. The sample holds roughly 37,000 clones, around 80% seen once. The source was PBMCs, collected 38 weeks after starting pembrolizumab. These receptors all come from an adult with mismatch repair-deficient cancer.

V is TRBV5-4 and J is TRBJ1-4, with a possible D match to TRBD1 (5 bases). The CDR3 runs to 15 residues. V lost 0 bases and J lost 6, with 12 bases in between. CDR1 and CDR2 (germline): SGHNT, YYREEE (reference sequence). CDR3 DNA sequence: TGTGCCAGCAGCTTGGGCGGGGCGGGGGATGAAAAACTGTTTTTT. Translating gives CASSLGGAGDEKLFF.

The chain links TRBV7-9 to TRBJ1-4, with TRBD1 matching over 11 bases. The germline CDR1 and CDR2 sequences are SEHNR and FQNEAQ (reference sequence). V was clipped by 5 bases and J by 2 bases; unmatched bases: 7. This CDR3 comprises 17 residues. The CDR3 here is CASSPWTGGSTNEKLFF. The CDR3 bases are TGTGCCAGCAGCCCATGGACAGGGGGCTCGACTAATGAAAAACTGTTTTTT.

The chain carries TRBV4-1 and TRBJ2-1; no clear D. The V gene lost 1 base and the J gene lost 1 base, with 5 bases spanning the gap. Germline V gene lookup returns CDR1 MGHRA and CDR2 YSYEKL. The CDR3 runs 14 residues. The CDR3 loop is CASSQVLSYNEQFF. The DNA of the CDR3 is TGCGCCAGCAGCCAAGTACTTTCCTACAATGAGCAGTTCTTC.